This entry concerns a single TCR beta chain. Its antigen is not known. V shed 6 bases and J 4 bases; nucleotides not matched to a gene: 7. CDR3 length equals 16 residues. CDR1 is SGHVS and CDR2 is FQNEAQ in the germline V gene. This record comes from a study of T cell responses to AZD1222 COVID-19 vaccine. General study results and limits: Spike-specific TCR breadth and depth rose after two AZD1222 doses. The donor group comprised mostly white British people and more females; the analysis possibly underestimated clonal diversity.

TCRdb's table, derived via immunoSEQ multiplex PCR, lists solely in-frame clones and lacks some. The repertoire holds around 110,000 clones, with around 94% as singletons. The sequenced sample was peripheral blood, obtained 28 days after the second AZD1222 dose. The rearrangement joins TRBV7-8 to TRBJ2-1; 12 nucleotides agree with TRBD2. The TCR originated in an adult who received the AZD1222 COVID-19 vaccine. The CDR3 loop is CASSQTSGSRYNEQFF. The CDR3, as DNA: TGTGCCAGCAGTCAGACTAGCGGGAGTAGATACAATGAGCAGTTCTTC.